The 3 T cell receptor beta chains reported below all come from one sample, sequenced in a study of follicular helper T cells after annual influenza vaccination. The assay was immunoSEQ multiplex PCR, and TCRdb's table has in-frame clones only and misses some. The sample carries fewer than 2,000 clones, approximately 81% recorded once. Time point denoted: 2015-2016 season, pre-vaccination. Material: CXCR5+ CD38- circulating T follicular helper cells from blood, obtained on the day of influenza vaccination. Subset given: circulating Tfh, non-naive CD4+CXCR5+PD-1+ (ICOS+CD38+ or ICOS-CD38-). These receptors originate from an adult who received the influenza vaccine.

A single count supports this clone. The chain couples TRBV6-6 to TRBJ1-5; D gene uncertain. V lost 10 bases, J lost 3 bases, and 10 bases lay in between. Germline values: CDR1 MNHNY, CDR2 SVGAGI (reference sequence). This CDR3 comprises 12 residues. The CDR3 region is CATAISNQPQHF. The CDR3 DNA sequence: TGTGCCACGGCCATTTCCAATCAGCCCCAGCATTTT.

The chain couples TRBV7-9 to TRBJ1-2; D is possibly TRBD1 (6 bases). CDR1 SEHNR and CDR2 FQNEAQ come from the germline V gene (reference sequence). The CDR3 is 15 amino acids. V lost 4 bases and J lost 6, with 18 bases in between. In DNA form, the CDR3 reads TGTGCCAGCAGCTACCCCCGAACTACAGGGCATGGCTACACCTTC. Amino acids: CASSYPRTTGHGYTF.

This clone was found a few times. The J gene is TRBJ1-6, the V gene TRBV7-6, with 9 bases identical to TRBD1. This CDR3 has 14 amino acids. The ends lost 5 bases at V and 8 bases at J; junction bases unmatched: 4. Germline CDR1 and CDR2: SGHVS and FNYEAQ. This chain's CDR3 is CASSIGTGYSPLHF. The CDR3 bases are TGTGCCAGCAGCATCGGGACAGGGTATTCACCCCTCCACTTT.